The clone carrying this T cell receptor (beta chain) was observed a handful of times. The data stem from a study of response to subunit inactivated influenza vaccine. TCRdb re-called the RT-PCR reads with MiXCR, one entry per CDR3 protein. The repertoire has 800,000 to 1,000,000 distinct CDR3 sequences, around 20% of them found once; the top ten carry 10%. V lost 1 base to trimming and J lost 5 bases; unmatched junction nucleotides: 6. Germline CDR1 and CDR2: SGHTA and FQGNSA. CDR3 size: 17 residues. The chain recombines TRBV7-2 with TRBJ2-3; TRBD2 aligns across 13 bases. This TCR was sampled from a man aged 50 to 59 who received an inactivated influenza vaccine. The source material was PBMCs from blood, sampled around 5 days after vaccination. Here the CDR3 DNA reads TGTGCCAGCAGCTTAGGTGGACTAGCGGGAGCAGGAGATACGCAGTATTTT. Translating gives CASSLGGLAGAGDTQYF.